These T cell receptor beta chains were read from a single sample in a study of T cells after yellow fever vaccination. TCRdb analysed the 5' RACE reads with MiXCR anew, one entry per CDR3 protein. The table has a few hundred thousand distinct CDR3 sequences, around 7% seen once. Sequenced material: CD4+ T cells sorted from PBMCs, taken 15 days after the yellow fever booster vaccination. Receptors were obtained from a man aged 25-40 years who received the YFV17D yellow fever vaccine. Each CDR3 is given without its conserved first and last residue. Only part of the rows carry a size: once, few, many, or a class if the clone is expanded.

.,TRBV7-2,ASSTTSGPYEQY
few,TRBV12-3/TRBV12-4,ASSFGTNSYNEQF
many,TRBV5-4,ASSLSGYGGFINEQF
many,TRBV4-3,ASSQVPEGRGNEQF
.,TRBV5-1,ASSLATSQETQY
many,TRBV6-5,ASSYSISATQY
.,TRBV7-2,ASSTGGTGVYNEQF
few,TRBV5-4,ASSPRSEAGVGNEQF
.,TRBV20-1,SARDLPGRFYYEQY
.,TRBV20-1,SARQAGSSYNEQF
.,TRBV29-1,SVGGIRTDTQY
.,TRBV7-8,ASSLRIESRGDEQY
.,TRBV6-1,ASKGGTYNYGYT
few,TRBV28,ASHRGGTDTQY
many,TRBV7-2,ASSFAAGAYEQY
many,TRBV12-3/TRBV12-4,ASNPSGIGNTGELF
.,TRBV20-1,SATSLAGELNEQF
few,TRBV7-3,ASSSLPAGSGETQY
.,TRBV14,ASSQDSRYQRGSYNEQF
many,TRBV5-1,ASSQGFPNTGELF
few,TRBV6-2/TRBV6-3,ASSFYPTGTATNEKLF
.,TRBV19,ASSIGPGSRFQETQY
few,TRBV7-2,ASSLAQSGANEQF
few,TRBV5-1,ASSPSGGTGDTQY
many,TRBV5-1,ASSGNYEQY
few,TRBV7-2,ASSLAVRGDQPQH
many,TRBV20-1,SAEGGGSNEQF
few,TRBV20-1,SAKLAGGLHEQF
few,TRBV21-1,ASSNPRDSTYEQY
.,TRBV20-1,SAQGMNNQPQH
.,TRBV5-6,ASSTDRGSNQPQH
.,TRBV12-3/TRBV12-4,ASRVPGLAATDTQY
many,TRBV7-8,ASSLDRVGLNTEAF
few,TRBV29-1,SVGDPDTQY
many,TRBV5-6,ASSLLLAGFTSTDTQY
few,TRBV9,ASSVDPAATNEKLF
many,TRBV29-1,SVGGHEQY
.,TRBV29-1,SVASFRSDHYGYT
.,TRBV7-2,ASSLVLVHTQY
.,TRBV7-2,ASSPRTGLGSPLH
.,TRBV7-3,ASSLADAKGGEQF
.,TRBV3-1,ASSPKMSGAGGYGYT
.,TRBV4-3,ASSQGSGSYYEQY
.,TRBV7-3,ASSDGGSNEQF
many,TRBV5-1,ASSREANSYNEQF
.,TRBV29-1,SVVGLREKLF